A selection of T cell receptor beta chains follows, all from one sample in a study of CD8 T cells in ankylosing spondylitis. TCRdb independently ran MiXCR on the 5' RACE reads; one entry per CDR3 protein. Of around 210,000 distinct CDR3 sequences listed, under 8.5% were seen once; the top ten hold about 5%. The specimen was blood, either unsorted or a sorted T cell fraction (not recorded which). The receptors stem from a female donor with ankylosing spondylitis or in good health (not recorded which). Each CDR3 is given with its conserved first and last residue. A D gene is named only where the DNA matches it firmly. Where a row states a size, it is once, few, many or the class of an expanded clone; other rows omit it.

NA | many | TRBJ2-7 | TRBV4-1 | TGCGCCAGCAGCCAAGTCAGAACAGCCAAAGAGTACGAGCAGTACTTC | CASSQVRTAKEYEQYF
NA | NA | TRBJ1-2 | TRBV18 | TGTGCCAGCTCACCAAAAGAGGACTATGGCTACACCTTC | CASSPKEDYGYTF
NA | many | TRBJ2-2 | TRBV20-1 | TGCAGTGCCCCTTCTGGACGCCGGAACACCGGGGAGCTGTTTTTT | CSAPSGRRNTGELFF
NA | many | TRBJ2-1 | TRBV18 | TGTGCCAGCTCACCGAGGGCCCCGGGCTCCTTATACTACAATGAGCAGTTCTTC | CASSPRAPGSLYYNEQFF
NA | many | TRBJ1-3 | TRBV2 | TGTGCCAGCGGGGCAGGGCAACTCTCTGGAAACACCATATATTTT | CASGAGQLSGNTIYF
NA | many | TRBJ1-2 | TRBV10-3 | TGTGCCATCAGTGAAGCGGCAGGGCCCTATGGCTACACCTTC | CAISEAAGPYGYTF
NA | many | TRBJ2-7 | TRBV7-2 | TGTGCCAGCAGACTAGTGAGCGCTGCTACCTACGAGCAGTACTTC | CASRLVSAATYEQYF
TRBD2 | few | TRBJ2-5 | TRBV29-1 | TGCAGCGTTGGACTAGCGAGACAAGAGACCCAGTACTTC | CSVGLARQETQYF
NA | few | TRBJ2-5 | TRBV7-2 | TGTGCCAGCAGCTTAGTCGGGCGGGGCCGGCGAGAGACCCAGTACTTC | CASSLVGRGRRETQYF
NA | NA | TRBJ2-7 | TRBV20-1 | TGCAGTGCTCGCTGGGGGACCTACGAGCAGTACTTC | CSARWGTYEQYF
NA | many | TRBJ2-5 | TRBV6-1 | TGTGCCAGCAACACCGGGGGACCCCAGACCCAGTACTTC | CASNTGGPQTQYF
TRBD2 | many | TRBJ2-3 | TRBV28 | TGTGCCACCGCGAAGCGGGGACCCACAGATACGCAGTATTTT | CATAKRGPTDTQYF
TRBD1 | many | TRBJ2-7 | TRBV6-2/TRBV6-3 | TGTGCCAGCAGCCTCGCCATCCGGGACAGAAAATACGAGCAGTACTTC | CASSLAIRDRKYEQYF
NA | few | TRBJ2-4 | TRBV5-6 | TGTGCCAGCAGCCCACGCCCGCAAAACATTCAGTACTTC | CASSPRPQNIQYF
TRBD1 | many | TRBJ1-5 | TRBV6-2/TRBV6-3 | TGTGCCAGCAGCCGGATGACAGGGACTCAGCCCCAGCATTTT | CASSRMTGTQPQHF
NA | many | TRBJ1-1 | TRBV12-3/TRBV12-4 | TGTGCCAGCAGTTTCGGGGATGGGACTGAAGCTTTCTTT | CASSFGDGTEAFF
NA | many | TRBJ2-3 | TRBV11-2 | TGTGCCAGCAGCTTGGGGGTCACAGATACGCAGTATTTT | CASSLGVTDTQYF
NA | many | TRBJ2-7 | TRBV20-1 | TGCAGTGCTAGAGAATCGGGACGGATCTACGAGCAGTACTTC | CSARESGRIYEQYF
NA | many | TRBJ1-2 | TRBV9 | TGTGCCAGCAGCGTAGATGTAGGGTCGATAAACTATGGCTACACCTTC | CASSVDVGSINYGYTF
TRBD2 | few | TRBJ2-1 | TRBV20-1 | TGCAGTGCCAGTAAGGGACTAGAAAAGAATGAGCAGTTCTTC | CSASKGLEKNEQFF
NA | many | TRBJ2-1 | TRBV12-3/TRBV12-4 | TGTGCCAGCAGTTACCGGATCCGGAACGATGAGCAGTTCTTC | CASSYRIRNDEQFF
NA | many | TRBJ1-2 | TRBV7-9 | TGTGCCAGCAGCTTACGGGGTTTTGGCTACACCTTC | CASSLRGFGYTF
NA | many | TRBJ2-7 | TRBV12-3/TRBV12-4 | TGTGCCAGCAGTTTGGCCCCCTCGAAGACCTACGAGCAGTACTTC | CASSLAPSKTYEQYF
NA | many | TRBJ1-4 | TRBV12-3/TRBV12-4 | TGTGCCAGCAGTTTGATGTCCTTTGCAACTAATGAAAAACTGTTTTTT | CASSLMSFATNEKLFF
NA | many | TRBJ2-7 | TRBV6-2/TRBV6-3 | TGTGCCAGCAGTTACTCGATGCGGGTGGAGCAGTACTTC | CASSYSMRVEQYF
NA | many | TRBJ2-2 | TRBV25-1 | TGTGCCAGCAGTGAGGACTCTTCGAACACCGGGGAGCTGTTTTTT | CASSEDSSNTGELFF
NA | many | TRBJ2-2 | TRBV20-1 | TGCAGTGCGGGACCCGCGAAGGGGGAGCTGTTTTTT | CSAGPAKGELFF
NA | many | TRBJ2-7 | TRBV4-2 | TGTGCCAGCAGCCCTTATACCCTCGAGCAGTACTTC | CASSPYTLEQYF
TRBD1 | many | TRBJ2-1 | TRBV7-8 | TGTGCCAGCAGCCTCGTTCAGGGGGACTACAATGAGCAGTTCTTC | CASSLVQGDYNEQFF
NA | NA | TRBJ2-2 | TRBV10-3 | TGTGCCATCACTGGGGGAGCCGCGATCACCGGGGAGCTGTTTTTT | CAITGGAAITGELFF
TRBD2 | many | TRBJ2-1 | TRBV5-1 | TGCGCCAGCAGCTTAGAAGCGGGAGGGATAGATGAGCAGTTCTTC | CASSLEAGGIDEQFF
TRBD1 | NA | TRBJ2-7 | TRBV7-2 | TGTGCCAGCAGCCCTTCGACAGGGGCGAGCTCCTACGAGCAGTACTTC | CASSPSTGASSYEQYF
NA | many | TRBJ1-5 | TRBV6-2/TRBV6-3 | TGTGCCAGCAGTTACGGGAATAGCAATCAGCCCCAGCATTTT | CASSYGNSNQPQHF
NA | many | TRBJ2-1 | TRBV28 | TGTGCCACCCGTTCGGACAGGGACTACGGTGAGCAGTTCTTC | CATRSDRDYGEQFF
NA | many | TRBJ2-5 | TRBV6-6 | TGTGCCAGCCTCAGGGTCCTAGGGAAGACCCAGTACTTC | CASLRVLGKTQYF
NA | many | TRBJ2-3 | TRBV20-1 | TGCAGTGCCCCCTTAGGGGGTAGCACAGATACGCAGTATTTT | CSAPLGGSTDTQYF
TRBD1 | many | TRBJ2-1 | TRBV7-9 | TGTGCCAGCAGCAGGCCGGGACAGGCCTACAATGAGCAGTTCTTC | CASSRPGQAYNEQFF
TRBD1 | many | TRBJ1-1 | TRBV12-3/TRBV12-4 | TGTGCCAGCAGCCCCTCAGGGGGTGGGACTGAAGCTTTCTTT | CASSPSGGGTEAFF
TRBD1 | NA | TRBJ2-4 | TRBV7-9 | TGTGCCAGCAGCCCCCGAAGGGGACAGTCTCTAAAAAACATTCAGTACTTC | CASSPRRGQSLKNIQYF
TRBD1 | many | TRBJ1-2 | TRBV6-1 | TGTGCCAGCGGGCCACAGGGGGCGAGGAACTATGGCTACACCTTC | CASGPQGARNYGYTF
NA | once | TRBJ1-4 | TRBV30 | TGTGCCTGGAGTGTCTTTCGTGAAAAACTGTTTTTT | CAWSVFREKLFF
NA | many | TRBJ1-3 | TRBV7-2 | TGTGCCAGCAGCTTAAGGCTGGGCAGGGGAAACACCATATATTTT | CASSLRLGRGNTIYF
NA | many | TRBJ1-1 | TRBV6-5 | TGTGCCAGCAGTTACTCGGTGAACACTGAAGCTTTCTTT | CASSYSVNTEAFF
TRBD2 | few | TRBJ2-7 | TRBV27 | TGTGCCAGCAGTTCCCTAAGACTAGCGGGAGGACCCTACGAGCAGTACTTC | CASSSLRLAGGPYEQYF
TRBD2 | many | TRBJ2-3 | TRBV7-2 | TGTGCCAGCAGCTCAACCCAACTAGCGGGAGGAACAGATACGCAGTATTTT | CASSSTQLAGGTDTQYF
NA | NA | TRBJ2-4 | TRBV19 | TGTGCCAGTAGTATGGTCTGGGGGGACATTCAGTACTTC | CASSMVWGDIQYF
TRBD1 | many | TRBJ1-5 | TRBV7-2 | TGTGCCAGCAGCTCGGGACAGGGTGACAATCAGCCCCAGCATTTT | CASSSGQGDNQPQHF
TRBD1 | many | TRBJ1-5 | TRBV27 | TGTGCCACCGCCCCGACAGGGTCAAGGCAGCCCCAGCATTTT | CATAPTGSRQPQHF